Listed below are T cell receptor beta chains from one sample, sequenced in a study of shared clonotypes between healthy human individuals. Here immunoSEQ multiplex PCR was the method, and the copy in TCRdb shows in-frame clones only, minus some. The sample records roughly 2.2 million clones, approximately 93% being singletons. Sequencing was done on a sample of naive CD4+ T cells from PBMCs. These receptors all come from a man younger than 35 in good health. Some clones in this sample may be carry-over from other donors' samples. The CDR3 runs from the conserved cysteine through the conserved F or W. Fields, in order: D gene, J gene, clone size, V gene, CDR3 protein, CDR3 DNA. A D gene is named only where the DNA matches it firmly. For some rows the clone size is stated as once, few or many, or as a class when expanded; others skip it.

>.|TRBJ1-4|.|TRBV6-5
CASSYRLYNEKLFF
TGTGCCAGCAGTTACCGACTGTATAATGAAAAACTGTTTTTT
>.|TRBJ1-5|once|TRBV6-1
CASSEGRRQQPQHF
TGTGCCAGCAGTGAAGGACGTCGTCAACAGCCCCAGCATTTT
>.|TRBJ1-2|.|TRBV7-2
CASSLGGGRHTF
TGTGCCAGCAGCTTAGGAGGGGGTAGACACACCTTC
>.|TRBJ2-7|once|TRBV6-6
CASSLRGGLAYEQYF
TGTGCCAGCAGTTTGAGGGGAGGCCTAGCTTACGAGCAGTACTTC
>TRBD2|TRBJ2-7|.|TRBV7-2
CASSSRPGLGYEQYF
TGTGCCAGCAGCTCCAGACCGGGACTAGGGTACGAGCAGTACTTC
>.|TRBJ1-5|.|TRBV5-1
CASSLFSNQPQHF
TGCGCCAGCAGCTTGTTTTCCAATCAGCCCCAGCATTTT
>.|TRBJ2-7|.|TRBV4-1
CASSQAYLPYEQYF
TGCGCCAGCAGCCAAGCTTACCTACCTTACGAGCAGTACTTC
>.|TRBJ1-5|.|TRBV5-8
CASSQGHGNQPQHF
TGTGCCAGCAGTCAGGGGCACGGCAATCAGCCCCAGCATTTT
>.|TRBJ2-7|.|TRBV6-1
CASLLTAYVSYEQYF
TGTGCCAGCCTGCTTACGGCCTACGTCTCCTACGAGCAGTACTTC
>.|TRBJ2-7|.|TRBV2
CASRQATGPQNEQYF
TGTGCCAGCAGGCAAGCTACGGGACCACAAAACGAGCAGTACTTC
>.|TRBJ1-2|.|TRBV18
CASSPPAGGLGYTF
TGTGCCAGCTCACCACCGGCCGGGGGGCTTGGCTACACCTTC
>TRBD1|TRBJ2-5|.|TRBV11-2
CASSLDRGRKTQYF
TGTGCCAGCAGCTTAGACAGGGGGAGAAAGACCCAGTACTTC
>TRBD2|TRBJ2-7|.|TRBV6-1
CASSEARLAGGGFHEQYF
TGTGCCAGCAGTGAAGCCCGGCTAGCGGGAGGTGGTTTCCACGAGCAGTACTTC
>.|TRBJ1-1|.|TRBV30
CAWIAPGTRNTEAFF
TGTGCCTGGATCGCCCCCGGGACGAGGAACACTGAAGCTTTCTTT
>TRBD1|TRBJ1-3|.|TRBV4-1
CASSPGTVGNTIYF
TGCGCCAGCAGCCCAGGGACAGTTGGAAACACCATATATTTT
>.|TRBJ1-1|.|TRBV5-4
CASSLPENTEAFF
TGTGCCAGCAGCTTACCGGAGAACACTGAAGCTTTCTTT
>.|TRBJ2-2|.|TRBV9
CASSVWPGELFF
TGTGCCAGCAGCGTGTGGCCCGGGGAGCTGTTTTTT
>.|TRBJ2-7|.|TRBV5-1
CASSFRGLTYEQYF
TGCGCCAGCAGCTTCCGGGGCCTCACCTACGAGCAGTACTTC
>.|TRBJ1-2|.|TRBV5-1
CASSLAPTGYQGYTF
TGCGCCAGCAGTTTGGCCCCAACAGGGTATCAGGGCTACACCTTC
>.|TRBJ2-3|.|TRBV4-2
CASATVSWDTQYF
TGTGCCAGCGCTACGGTCTCATGGGATACGCAGTATTTT
>.|TRBJ1-5|.|TRBV2
CASSELGRVRYQPQHF
TGTGCCAGCAGTGAACTGGGCAGGGTGAGATATCAGCCCCAGCATTTT
>TRBD2|TRBJ2-7|.|TRBV7-8
CASSFPGTDRTSGMYEQYF
TGTGCCAGCAGCTTCCCCGGGACGGATCGGACTAGCGGGATGTACGAGCAGTACTTC
>TRBD1|TRBJ1-4|.|TRBV7-9
CASSSDRGWGEKLFF
TGTGCCAGCAGCTCGGACAGGGGGTGGGGTGAAAAACTGTTTTTT
>.|TRBJ2-3|.|TRBV9
CASSGYMGDTQYF
TGTGCCAGCAGCGGGTATATGGGAGATACGCAGTATTTT
>TRBD1|TRBJ1-3|once|TRBV18
CASSPGGGPGNTIYF
TGTGCCAGCTCACCGGGAGGGGGCCCTGGAAACACCATATATTTT
>TRBD2|TRBJ2-5|.|TRBV27
CASSSTSGVETQYF
TGTGCCAGCAGTTCGACTAGCGGGGTAGAGACCCAGTACTTC
>.|TRBJ1-5|.|TRBV28
CASSLKTTGNQPQHF
TGTGCCAGCAGTTTAAAGACGACGGGCAATCAGCCCCAGCATTTT
>.|TRBJ2-7|.|TRBV11-2
CASSPQAGHGINYEQYF
TGTGCCAGCAGCCCCCAAGCGGGACACGGAATCAACTACGAGCAGTACTTC
>.|TRBJ1-2|once|TRBV30
CAWSVWGEGYTF
TGTGCCTGGAGTGTATGGGGGGAGGGCTACACCTTC